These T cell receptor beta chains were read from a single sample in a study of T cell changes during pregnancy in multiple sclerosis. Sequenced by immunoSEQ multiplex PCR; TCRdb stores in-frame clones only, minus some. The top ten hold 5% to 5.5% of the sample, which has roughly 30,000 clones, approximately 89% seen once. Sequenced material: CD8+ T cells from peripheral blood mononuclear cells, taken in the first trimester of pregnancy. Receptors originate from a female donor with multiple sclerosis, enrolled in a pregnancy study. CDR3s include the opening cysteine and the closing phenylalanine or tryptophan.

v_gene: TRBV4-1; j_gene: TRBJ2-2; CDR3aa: CASSDSGTNTGELFF
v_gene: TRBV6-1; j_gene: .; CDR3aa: CASSEGLAGAYEQYF
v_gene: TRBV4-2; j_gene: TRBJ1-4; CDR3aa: CASSQADRGLNEKLFF
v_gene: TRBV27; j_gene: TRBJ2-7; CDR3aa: CASSLDRVGNEQYF
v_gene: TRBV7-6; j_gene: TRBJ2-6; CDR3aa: CASSRGGSGANVLTF
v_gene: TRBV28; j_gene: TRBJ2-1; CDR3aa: CASSLSVVAGGPYNEQFF
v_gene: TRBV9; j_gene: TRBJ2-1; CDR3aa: CASSVDAGDYDEQFF
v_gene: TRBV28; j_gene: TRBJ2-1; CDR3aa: CASSFPLGSVSYNEQFF
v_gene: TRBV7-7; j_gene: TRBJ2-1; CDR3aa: CASSLGGGRAGYNEQFF
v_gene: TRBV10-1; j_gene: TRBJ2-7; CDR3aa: CASSELDSAYEQYF
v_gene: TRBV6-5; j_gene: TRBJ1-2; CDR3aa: CASSYTDSNYGYTF
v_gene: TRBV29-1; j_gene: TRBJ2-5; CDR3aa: CSAGGRTGKPSETQYF
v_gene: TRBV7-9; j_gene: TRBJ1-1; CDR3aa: CASSFETGGGTEAFF
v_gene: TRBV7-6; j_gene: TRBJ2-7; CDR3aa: CASSPLAGEIYEQYF
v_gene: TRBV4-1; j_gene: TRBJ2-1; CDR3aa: CASSQVKGTSGEQFF
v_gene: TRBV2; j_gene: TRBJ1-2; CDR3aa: CASRGTGEGYTF
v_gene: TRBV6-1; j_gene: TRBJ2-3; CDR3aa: CASSESEREFTDTQYF
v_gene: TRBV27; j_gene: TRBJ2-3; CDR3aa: CASSFGADTDTQYF
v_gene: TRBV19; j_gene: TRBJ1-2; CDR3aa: CASTATPHQARQGYTF
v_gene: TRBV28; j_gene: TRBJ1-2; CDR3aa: CASSLGTGEYGYTF
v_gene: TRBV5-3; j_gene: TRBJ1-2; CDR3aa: CARSGPGHRFYGYTF
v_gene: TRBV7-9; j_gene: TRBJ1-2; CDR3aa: CASSWGTRDYTF
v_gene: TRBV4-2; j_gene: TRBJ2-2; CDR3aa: CASSQADGDTGELFF
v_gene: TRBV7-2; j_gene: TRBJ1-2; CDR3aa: CASSLGPDYGYTF
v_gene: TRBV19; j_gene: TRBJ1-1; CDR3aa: CASRGTGVNTEAFF
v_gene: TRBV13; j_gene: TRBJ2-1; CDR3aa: CASNIRTQAEQFF
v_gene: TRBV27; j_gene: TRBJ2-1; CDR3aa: CASSLLASGSVNEQFF
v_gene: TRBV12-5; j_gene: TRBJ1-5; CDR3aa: CASGLVQGYNQPQHF
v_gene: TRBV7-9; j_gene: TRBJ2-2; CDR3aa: CASSAELGARTGELFF
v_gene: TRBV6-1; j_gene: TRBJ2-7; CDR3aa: CASSDRDSPSYEQYF